These 20 T cell receptor beta chains were all obtained from the same sample, sequenced in a study of regulatory T cells in long-lasting Graves disease. TCR beta libraries were built with iRepertoire HTBI primers and Arm-PCR of CDR3 regions. TCRdb used MiXCR to reprocess the multiplex PCR reads, holding one entry per CDR3 protein. The sample holds around 340,000 distinct CDR3 sequences, around a fifth seen once. The time point: persistent/refractory GD, antithyroid drugs over 5 years with positive TRAb. The authors made the TCR library using RNA they extracted from PBMCs. The source material was peripheral blood mononuclear cells (PBMCs), sampled when the disease was refractory, from a patient treated with antithyroid drugs. The source of these receptors is a female donor with Graves disease.

The chain combines TRBV29-1 with TRBJ1-2, with a weak D call TRBD1 (6 bases). The CDR3 runs 15 residues. From germline, CDR1 is SQVTM and CDR2 ANQGSEA. Trimming took off 5 bases at V and 2 bases at J, with 18 bases between the two ends. The DNA for the CDR3 is TGCAGCGTTCTCTTTTTGACAGGCATCAACTATGGCTACACCTTC. It is translated as CSVLFLTGINYGYTF.

The rearrangement joins TRBV5-1 to TRBJ1-1, with D possibly matching TRBD1 (6 bases). Per the germline V gene, CDR1 is SGHRS and CDR2 is YFSETQ. This CDR3 has 15 amino acids. Trimming pared 4 bases from V and 5 bases from J, leaving 18 bases between. CDR3 nucleotide sequence: TGCGCCAGCAGCAACCAGTTAGGGGGTGGAACTGAAGCTTTCTTT. Its protein product is CASSNQLGGGTEAFF.

This clonotype was found many times. The CDR3 nucleotides read TGTGCCAGCAGCTTAGATGCACAGGAGAACACTGAAGCTTTCTTT. Protein: CASSLDAQENTEAFF. This chain uses TRBV11-2 with TRBJ1-1; TRBD1 might be the D (5 bases). The CDR3 is 15 residues long. Trimming took off 0 bases at V and 1 base at J, with 9 bases between the two ends. Germline CDR1 reads SGHAT; CDR2 reads FQNNGV.

This chain connects TRBV4-1 to TRBJ1-4, with D possibly TRBD1 on 6 matching bases. V lost 0 bases, J lost 0 bases, and 11 bases lay in between. The CDR3 consists of 17 residues. Germline CDR1 MGHRA, CDR2 YSYEKL. CDR3 coding DNA: TGCGCCAGCAGCCAAGAAGGCCGGACAGCAACTAATGAAAAACTGTTTTTT. Amino acids: CASSQEGRTATNEKLFF.

This clonotype has more than one count but fewer than ten. This chain uses TRBV30 with TRBJ2-1, with TRBD2 matching over 8 bases. Germline V CDR1 and CDR2: GTSNPN, SVGIG (reference sequence). The CDR3 has 15 residues. The V and J ends lost 7 bases and 2 bases, in that order; junction bases with no gene match: 10. CDR3 amino acids: CASTGGKDAYNEQFF. The CDR3 DNA sequence: TGTGCCTCCACGGGGGGGAAAGACGCCTACAATGAGCAGTTCTTC.

This clonotype has at least ten counts. The chain combines TRBV19 with TRBJ1-5, with D possibly matching TRBD1 (6 bases). Germline V gene sequence: CDR1 LNHDA, CDR2 SQIVND (reference sequence). Trimming removed 2 bases from V and 11 bases from J, with 22 bases in between. The CDR3 contains 16 residues. CDR3 coding DNA: TGTGCCAGTAGTATACCTATGACAGGTATGGGGGCATCCCAGCATTTT. It encodes CASSIPMTGMGASQHF.

V and J are TRBV11-2 and TRBJ2-3, with D uncertain. The ends were cut back, 7 bases at V and 1 base at J, with 15 bases in the middle. CDR3 length: 15 residues. CDR1 and CDR2 from the germline V gene are SGHAT and FQNNGV. The CDR3 here is CASNTGSGGTDTQYF. DNA for the CDR3: TGTGCCAGCAACACGGGCTCAGGAGGCACAGATACGCAGTATTTT. Full variable domain (remainder filled in from reference TRBV11-2 and TRBJ2-3): EAGVAQSPRYKIIEKRQSVAFWCNPISGHATLYWYQQILGQGPKLLIQFQNNGVVDDSQLPKDRFSAERLKGVDSTLKIQPAKLEDSAVYLCASNTGSGGTDTQYFGPGTRLTVL.

This clonotype was seen more than once but under ten times. This chain uses TRBV30 with TRBJ1-3; D is unclear. V was cut by 3 bases and J by 4 bases, with 7 bases left in between. This CDR3 contains 12 residues. Germline-derived CDR1 and CDR2 are GTSNPN and SVGIG (reference sequence). This CDR3 reads CAWSPMGNTIYF. Written as DNA, the CDR3 is TGTGCCTGGAGCCCGATGGGAAACACCATATATTTT.

Comments on this clonotype: A much bigger clone sits one base away, suggesting this may be a read error. The chain uses TRBV7-9 and TRBJ2-5; TRBD2 might be the D (6 bases). CDR1 is SEHNR and CDR2 is FQNEAQ in the germline V gene (reference sequence). V was clipped by 2 bases and J by 3 bases, with 7 bases between them. The CDR3 is 13 amino acids. The CDR3 coding sequence is TGTGCCAGCAGCTTATGGGAGGAAGAGACCCAGTACTTC. Residues: CASSLWEEETQYF.

In its sample, this clonotype was seen many times. The chain uses TRBV18 and TRBJ1-4; no definite D call. CDR1 is KGHSH and CDR2 is LQKENI in the germline V gene. The V end lost 0 bases, the J end lost 8 bases, and 13 bases lay between the germline ends. The CDR3 consists of 15 residues. The CDR3 nucleotides read TGTGCCAGCTCACCACCGGGCCTAAAAAGGGAAAAACTGTTTTTT. It translates to CASSPPGLKREKLFF.

This clonotype was found many times. This chain links TRBV20-1 with TRBJ1-5; 7 bases are a match to TRBD1. With 1 base clipped from V and 3 bases from J, the junction kept 9 bases outside the gene matches. CDR1 is DFQATT, CDR2 SNEGSKA, per germline (reference sequence). The CDR3 extends over 16 amino acids. CDR3 nucleotide sequence: TGCAGTGCTAGAGGCTACCGGGACAGCCTCAATCAGCCCCAGCATTTT. Translating gives CSARGYRDSLNQPQHF.

This clonotype came up many times. The V call is TRBV24-1, the J call TRBJ1-3; 10 nucleotides match TRBD1. The CDR3 totals 16 residues. In germline, CDR1 is KGHDR, CDR2 SFDVKD. Trimming cost V 4 bases and J 4 bases; bases outside gene matches: 6. The CDR3: CATSDPGTGAGNTIYF. The DNA for the CDR3 is TGTGCCACCAGTGACCCAGGGACAGGGGCAGGAAACACCATATATTTT.

In this sample, this clonotype turned up many times. J is TRBJ2-5 and V is TRBV13; the match to TRBD2 covers 11 bases. V lost 4 bases, J lost 5 bases, and 9 bases stayed unmatched. This CDR3 has 16 amino acids. Germline assignment: CDR1 PRHDT and CDR2 FYEKMQ (reference sequence). The DNA for the CDR3 is TGTGCCAGCAGCTCCCGACTAGCGGGGACGGACGAGACCCAGTACTTC. Translation gives CASSSRLAGTDETQYF. Full variable domain (remainder filled in from reference TRBV13 and TRBJ2-5): AAGVIQSPRHLIKEKRETATLKCYPIPRHDTVYWYQQGPGQDPQFLISFYEKMQSDKGSIPDRFSAQQFSDYHSELNMSSLELGDSALYFCASSSRLAGTDETQYFGPGTRLLVL.

This clonotype has a count of ten or more. This chain uses TRBV15 with TRBJ1-1, with D perhaps matching TRBD1 (5 bases). Germline V CDR1 and CDR2: LNHNV, YYDKDF (reference sequence). The V end lost 7 bases, the J end lost 0 bases, and 15 bases lay between the germline ends. This CDR3 region has 15 residues. CDR3 nucleotides: TGTGCCACCACCCGGACACTGGAGATGAACACTGAAGCTTTCTTT. Its protein is CATTRTLEMNTEAFF.

This clonotype was seen ten or more times. This chain links TRBV12-3 or TRBV12-4 with TRBJ1-1; D is ambiguous. The CDR3 extends over 11 amino acids. The ends were cut back, 5 bases at V and 6 bases at J, with 7 bases in the middle. In DNA form, the CDR3 reads TGTGCCAGCAGTGCATTCTCTGAAGCTTTCTTT. It translates to CASSAFSEAFF.

V usage is TRBV6-2 or TRBV6-3 and J usage is TRBJ1-3; D ambiguous. Germline assignment: CDR1 MNHEY and CDR2 SVGEGT. The CDR3 contains 13 residues. Trimming shortened V by 5 bases and J by 11 bases, and 16 bases separated the two germline ends. The CDR3 sequence is CASSIWSRVAIYF. Written as DNA, the CDR3 is TGTGCCAGCAGTATTTGGTCGAGGGTCGCCATATATTTT.

Ten or more counts support this clonotype. V gene TRBV11-3 combines with J gene TRBJ1-4; no clear D. The CDR3 runs to 14 residues. Looked up from germline, CDR1 is SGHNT and CDR2 is YENEEA. Between the trimmed V and J ends, which lost 6 bases and 5 bases, there was a span of 13 bases. The CDR3, as DNA: TGTGCCAGCAGTTTAACGGGCCTCAATGAAAAACTGTTTTTT. Its protein is CASSLTGLNEKLFF.

This clonotype was observed at least ten times. The CDR3 bases are TGTGCCAGCAGCAGCGATACGGATTTGAACACTGAAGCTTTCTTT. Protein: CASSSDTDLNTEAFF. The chain joins TRBV14 to TRBJ1-1; D remains ambiguous. CDR3 length: 15 residues. V was cut by 5 bases and J by 0 bases, with 13 bases left in between. The germline CDR1 and CDR2 sequences are SGHDN and FVKESK.

A few counts support this clonotype. The chain uses TRBV3-1 and TRBJ2-5; TRBD2 aligns across 11 bases. The CDR3 spans 18 residues. J lost 2 bases, V lost 3 bases, and 11 bases had no gene match. The germline V gene has CDR1 LGHDT and CDR2 YNNKEL (reference sequence). CDR3 bases: TGTGCCAGCAGCCATCTAGCGGGGGGCTACTGGCGACAAGAGACCCAGTACTTC. Translated: CASSHLAGGYWRQETQYF.

This clonotype was observed at least ten times. The chain joins TRBV12-3 or TRBV12-4 to TRBJ1-2; D gene ambiguous. Trimming stripped 8 bases from V and 2 bases from J, with 12 bases between. The CDR3 length is 13 residues. CDR3 DNA sequence: TGTGCCAGCCGAATACATCGGAACTATGGCTACACCTTC. Its protein product is CASRIHRNYGYTF.